These 14 T cell receptor beta chains were sequenced from one sample in a study of OX40 agonist ivuxolimab in advanced cancers. Here immunoSEQ multiplex PCR was the method, and the copy in TCRdb shows in-frame clones only, minus some. The sample lists about 68,000 clones, over 80% seen once, with about 0.3% in the top ten. Sequenced here: CD4+ or CD8+ T cells sorted from blood, sampled in a trial of the OX40 agonist ivuxolimab. The receptors come from an adult with an advanced solid tumor such as melanoma, head and neck, liver or kidney cancer.

This chain joins TRBV5-3 and TRBJ1-5; D ambiguous. TRBV5-3 is known as an ORF, though its function is uncertain. The CDR3 length is 13 residues. Trimming shortened V by 4 bases and J by 7 bases, and 12 bases separated the two germline ends. CDR3 region: CARSGVPTQPQHF. In nucleotides, the CDR3 is TGTGCCAGAAGCGGGGTCCCAACCCAGCCCCAGCATTTT.

The V and J genes are TRBV7-2 and TRBJ2-5, with TRBD2 matching over 8 bases. In germline, CDR1 is SGHTA, CDR2 FQGNSA. V shed 5 bases and J 4 bases; nucleotides not matched to a gene: 15. The CDR3 extends over 17 amino acids. CDR3 in DNA: TGTGCCAGCAGCCCCAGACCCCGAGCGGGAGCTTCAGAGACCCAGTACTTC. This gives the protein CASSPRPRAGASETQYF.

The chain couples TRBV14 to TRBJ1-3; unclear D gene. Germline V gives CDR1 SGHDN, CDR2 FVKESK. Trimming left V 4 bases short and J 0 bases short, with 7 bases between. This CDR3 is built from 14 residues. CDR3 nucleotide sequence: TGTGCCAGCAGCCCCAGGAGCTCTGGAAACACCATATATTTT. As protein: CASSPRSSGNTIYF.

The rearrangement uses TRBV4-2 and TRBJ2-7; 9 nucleotides agree with TRBD2. Germline-derived CDR1 and CDR2 are LGHNA and YNFKEQ. V was pared by 7 bases and J by 5 bases, with 6 bases of the junction left unmatched. The CDR3 consists of 13 residues. CDR3 nucleotides: TGTGCCAGCAAGGTTGCGGGAGGGGACGAGCAGTACTTC. Translated: CASKVAGGDEQYF.

CDR3 sequence reads: CASSVQSNEKLFF. The CDR3 DNA is TGTGCCAGTAGTGTTCAGAGTAATGAAAAACTGTTTTTT. The rearrangement joins TRBV19 to TRBJ1-4; no definite D call. CDR1 LNHDA and CDR2 SQIVND come from the germline V gene (reference sequence). V was shortened by 5 bases and J by 4 bases, with 8 bases between the two germline ends. The CDR3 is made up of 13 amino acids.

The sample holds one count of this clone. The chain combines TRBV6-5 with TRBJ2-1; no reliable D call. CDR3 length: 13 residues. From germline, CDR1 is MNHEY and CDR2 SVGAGI. V was shortened by 11 bases and J by 0 bases, with 11 bases between the two germline ends. The CDR3 region is CADCLSSYNEQFF. CDR3 nucleotide sequence: TGTGCCGACTGCCTTAGCTCCTACAATGAGCAGTTCTTC.

This clone was recorded only once. The chain couples TRBV6-1 to TRBJ2-7; D not certain. CDR1 is MNHNS and CDR2 is SASEGT in the germline V gene. The CDR3 length is 10 residues. Trimming removed 10 bases from V and 5 bases from J, with 9 bases in between. Written as DNA, the CDR3 is TGTGCCACCGGCGCCCACGAGCAGTACTTC. It codes for CATGAHEQYF.

The V and J genes are TRBV19 and TRBJ1-2; 7 positions match TRBD1. This CDR3 has 13 amino acids. The germline V gene encodes CDR1 LNHDA and CDR2 SQIVND (reference sequence). The junction had 10 bases not matched to a gene; V was cut back by 5 bases and J by 10 bases. The DNA of the CDR3 is TGTGCCAGTAGTCCACCGGGGACAGAAGACTACACCTTC. The encoded protein is CASSPPGTEDYTF.

This clone occurred a few times. J is TRBJ2-3 and V is TRBV7-3; D is perhaps TRBD1 (8 bases). Trimming pared 3 bases from V and 2 bases from J, leaving 15 bases between. This CDR3 region has 16 residues. In germline, CDR1 is SGHTA, CDR2 FQGTGA. The CDR3 DNA sequence: TGTGCCAGCAGCTTGGAAACAGGGGGGGACACAGATACGCAGTATTTT. Its translation is CASSLETGGDTDTQYF.

This chain joins TRBV5-1 and TRBJ2-5, with 9 bases aligning to TRBD2. The length of the CDR3 is 16 residues. Germline V gene data show CDR1 as SGHRS and CDR2 as YFSETQ. Unmatched junction bases numbered 6, after V lost 1 base and J lost 2 bases. The CDR3 DNA follows: TGCGCCAGCAGCTTGAACCCTAGCGGGGCACAAGAGACCCAGTACTTC. Its translation is CASSLNPSGAQETQYF.

The rearrangement joins TRBV2 to TRBJ2-3; 8 positions match TRBD1. V was clipped by 6 bases and J by 0 bases; unmatched bases: 2. Per germline, CDR1 SNHLY and CDR2 FYNNEI. This CDR3 has 14 amino acids. The CDR3 bases are TGTGCCAGCAGGGGGACAGGTAGCACAGATACGCAGTATTTT. Translation gives CASRGTGSTDTQYF.

The V call is TRBV28, the J call TRBJ2-1; 15 bases agree with TRBD2. The V gene end was trimmed by 5 bases and the J gene end by 4 bases; junction bases not matched to a gene: 6. This CDR3 is built from 17 residues. Germline assignment: CDR1 MDHEN and CDR2 SYDVKM. The DNA for the CDR3 is TGTGCCAGCAGTCAAGGACTAGCGGGAGGGGGGTACAATGAGCAGTTCTTC. Its protein is CASSQGLAGGGYNEQFF.

This chain joins TRBV7-2 and TRBJ1-2; the D gene is possibly TRBD1 (5 bases). Trimming pared 2 bases from V and 5 bases from J, leaving 12 bases between. The length of the CDR3 is 14 residues. Germline CDR1 reads SGHTA; CDR2 reads FQGNSA. CDR3 sequence reads: CASSLTGTGYGYTF. In DNA form, the CDR3 reads TGTGCCAGCAGCTTAACCGGGACGGGATATGGCTACACCTTC.

The rearrangement links TRBV9 to TRBJ1-3; D is unclear. CDR3 length: 17 residues. From germline, CDR1 is SGDLS and CDR2 YYNGEE. Trimming shortened V by 3 bases and J by 0 bases, and 16 bases separated the two germline ends. CDR3 in DNA: TGTGCCAGCAGCGACCTCCCGCCGGGCCACTCTGGAAACACCATATATTTT. It translates to CASSDLPPGHSGNTIYF.